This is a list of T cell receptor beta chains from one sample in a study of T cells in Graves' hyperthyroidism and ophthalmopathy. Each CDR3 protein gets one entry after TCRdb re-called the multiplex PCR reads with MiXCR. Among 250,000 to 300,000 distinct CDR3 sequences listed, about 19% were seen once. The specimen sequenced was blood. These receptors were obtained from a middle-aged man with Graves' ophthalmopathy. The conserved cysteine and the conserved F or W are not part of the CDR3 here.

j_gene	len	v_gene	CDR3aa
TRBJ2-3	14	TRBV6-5	ASSYSRLAVADTQY
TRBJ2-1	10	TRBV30	AWGRGGDEQF
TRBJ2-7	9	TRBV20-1	SAPSSYERY
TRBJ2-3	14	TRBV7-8	ASSFLAGGATDTQY
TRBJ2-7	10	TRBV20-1	SASDSRKQQY
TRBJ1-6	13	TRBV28	ASSLGAEYNSPLH
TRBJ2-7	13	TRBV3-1	ASSQKTGLTYEQY
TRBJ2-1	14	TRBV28	ASSLPLAGSYNEQF
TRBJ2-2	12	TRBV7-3	ASSLRGNTGELF
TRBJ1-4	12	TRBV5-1	ASRITGGEEKLF
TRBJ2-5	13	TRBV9	ASSPRQEGRETQY
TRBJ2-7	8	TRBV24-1	ATGRYEQY
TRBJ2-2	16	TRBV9	ASSDWERGQGSTGELF
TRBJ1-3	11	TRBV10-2	ASINGSGNTIY
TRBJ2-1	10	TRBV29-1	SVEEETEQQF
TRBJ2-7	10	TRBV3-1	ASGRGSYEQY
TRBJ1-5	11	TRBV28	ASSLLGGKPQH
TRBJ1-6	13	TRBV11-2	ASSRFAGARSPLH
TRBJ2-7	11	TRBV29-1	SVGGQGPLEQY
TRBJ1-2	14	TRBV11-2	ASSDRRDRPNYGYT
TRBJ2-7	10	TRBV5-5	ASSLAGSEQY
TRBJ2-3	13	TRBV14	ASSQLDRGADTQY
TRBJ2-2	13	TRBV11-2	ASSRQGAGTGELF
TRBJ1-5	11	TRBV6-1	ASSPDRVQPQH
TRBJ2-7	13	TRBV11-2	ASSFGGGSQYEQY
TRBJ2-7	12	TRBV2	ASSPGHSSYEQY
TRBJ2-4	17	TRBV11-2	ASSLVRLAGGFSKNIQY
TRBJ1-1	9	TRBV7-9	ASSFETEAF
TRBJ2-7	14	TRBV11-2	ASSSAGTPGGYEQY
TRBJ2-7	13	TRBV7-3	ASSSVSGTGGEQY
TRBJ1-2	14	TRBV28	ASSPPDSRGSRGYT
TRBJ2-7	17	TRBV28	ASSLWGQGGGITSYEQY
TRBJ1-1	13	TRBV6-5	ASSYLTGERTEAF
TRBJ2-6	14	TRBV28	ASSFGRGAGANVLT
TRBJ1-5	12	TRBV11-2	ASSSDRVNQPQH
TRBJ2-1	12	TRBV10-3	AISELGTTKEQF
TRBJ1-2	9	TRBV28	ASHRGYGYT
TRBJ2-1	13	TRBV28	ASRVLDNAYNEQF
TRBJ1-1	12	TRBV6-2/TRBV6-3	ASSYSGGNTEAF
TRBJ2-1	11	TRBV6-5	ASSYSDVNEQF
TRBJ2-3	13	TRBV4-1	ASSQEPAGGDTQY
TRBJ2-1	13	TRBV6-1	ASSITGGTYNEQF
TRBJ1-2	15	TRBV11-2	ASTPLRQAGIRYGYT
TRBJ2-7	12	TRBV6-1	ASSIRQGFYEQY
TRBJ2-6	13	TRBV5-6	ASSFRGTGANVLT
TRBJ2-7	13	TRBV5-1	ASSGTGTTPYEQY
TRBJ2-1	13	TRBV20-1	SAHRGIAGGLEQF
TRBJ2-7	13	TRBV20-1	SATMGAGGFSEQY
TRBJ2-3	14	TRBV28	ASRSSGGFRTDTQY
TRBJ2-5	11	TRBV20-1	SAPRMGQETQY
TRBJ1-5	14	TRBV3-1	ASSHTKSGGNQPQH
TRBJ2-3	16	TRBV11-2	ASSLRGILNPSTDTQY
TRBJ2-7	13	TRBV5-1	ASSFTGTESYEQY
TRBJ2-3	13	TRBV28	ASSSPGGDTDTQY
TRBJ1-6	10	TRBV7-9	ASSSEGSPLH
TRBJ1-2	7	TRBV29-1	SVDSGYT
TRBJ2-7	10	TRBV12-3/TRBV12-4	ASSALVYEQY
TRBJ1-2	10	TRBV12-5	ASGFFTYGYT